This T cell receptor (beta chain) is drawn from a study of shared clonotypes between healthy human individuals. Study-wide results and limits: Among the subsets, naive ones generally showed larger estimated richness than memory ones.

As for this clone: Its cognate antigen is unknown.

This CDR3 has 16 residues. V lost 5 bases, J lost 4 bases, and 9 bases stayed unmatched. The germline V gene has CDR1 SGDLS and CDR2 YYNGEE. Only in-frame clones appear in the TCRdb table, and some are missing; sequencing was by immunoSEQ multiplex PCR. The sample holds more than 550,000 clones, less than 95% seen once. The chain uses TRBV9 and TRBJ2-1; 10 bases are a match to TRBD1. This clonotype was obtained from a young man in good health. Some clones in this sample may be carry-over from other donors' samples. The sequenced sample consisted of memory CD8+ T cells from PBMCs. Subset in this sample: CD45RO+ cells pooled with CCR7-negative TemRA cells. For the CDR3, the DNA is TGTGCCAGCAGTGCTGGACAGGGGGTAAGATACAATGAGCAGTTCTTC. Translated, it gives CASSAGQGVRYNEQFF.